This passage covers 6 T cell receptor beta chains from one sample sequenced in a study of T cells in Graves' hyperthyroidism and ophthalmopathy. Amplification of TCR beta CDR3 regions used RNA as the template. When the TCR CDR3 underwent first-round RT-PCR, the HTBI primer set was used. TCRdb processed the multiplex PCR reads anew with MiXCR; each CDR3 protein has one entry. The sample records fewer than 550,000 distinct CDR3 sequences, 15% to 17% being singletons. Sequenced: blood. These receptors all come from a woman aged 18-29 years with Graves' hyperthyroidism.

The J gene is TRBJ2-7, the V gene TRBV5-6; 8 nucleotides line up with TRBD2. The CDR3 contains 15 residues. Losses at the gene ends were 0 bases for V and 2 bases for J; bases not matched to a gene: 4. Germline V gives CDR1 SGHDT, CDR2 YYEEEE. CDR3 amino acids: CASSLAASGPYEQYF. The CDR3 DNA is TGTGCCAGCAGCTTGGCCGCTAGCGGGCCCTACGAGCAGTACTTC.

This clonotype came up a few times. The CDR3 DNA follows: TGTGCCAGCAGCTCTTCGGGGGGGCACCAAGAGACCCAGTACTTC. Its translation: CASSSSGGHQETQYF. The chain is built from TRBV5-4 and TRBJ2-5; 8 nucleotides line up with TRBD2. The CDR3 is 15 amino acids. Germline V gene lookup returns CDR1 SGHNT and CDR2 YYREEE (reference sequence). J was trimmed by 0 bases and V by 3 bases; bases with no gene match: 4.

The chain links TRBV6-1 to TRBJ1-5; 7 bases are a match to TRBD1. The CDR3 spans 13 residues. Germline CDR1 MNHNS, CDR2 SASEGT. The ends lost 6 bases at V and 5 bases at J; junction bases unmatched: 4. In DNA form, the CDR3 reads TGTGCCAGCAGCGGGACAGCCCATCAGCCCCAGCATTTT. Residues: CASSGTAHQPQHF.

The chain has TRBV29-1 and TRBJ1-3; D call uncertain. The CDR3 length is 13 residues. Trimming cost V 2 bases and J 5 bases, with 10 bases left between them. Per the germline V gene, CDR1 is SQVTM and CDR2 is ANQGSEA. This CDR3 reads CSVEKPGRNTIYF. The CDR3 DNA follows: TGCAGCGTTGAAAAGCCGGGTAGAAACACCATATATTTT. The complete variable domain, with remaining parts taken from reference TRBV29-1 and TRBJ1-3, reads SAVISQKPSRDICQRGTSLTIQCQVDSQVTMMFWYRQQPGQSLTLIATANQGSEATYESGFVIDKFPISRPNLTFSTLTVSNMSPEDSSIYLCSVEKPGRNTIYFGEGSWLTVV.

This clonotype was detected ten times or more. This chain connects TRBV19 to TRBJ1-5; the D gene is possibly TRBD1 (5 bases). Trimming shortened V by 2 bases and J by 7 bases, and 18 bases separated the two germline ends. In germline, CDR1 is LNHDA, CDR2 SQIVND (reference sequence). This CDR3 spans 16 amino acids. The CDR3 loop reads CASSIMGVAEQQPQHF. The CDR3 region has the DNA TGTGCCAGTAGTATAATGGGGGTGGCAGAACAACAGCCCCAGCATTTT.

The DNA for the CDR3 is TGTGCCAGCAGTTTGGAGGGAAGGGATCAGCCCCAGCATTTT. It translates to CASSLEGRDQPQHF. The V gene is TRBV27, the J gene TRBJ1-5, with D unresolved. V was trimmed by 3 bases and J by 5 bases, leaving 11 bases between them. The CDR3 sequence is 14 residues long. The germline gives CDR1 MNHEY, CDR2 SMNVEV (reference sequence).